This is a list of T cell receptor beta chains from one sample in a study of vaccination and CD4 T cells after COVID-19. No antigen is known for these receptors. TCRdb reprocessed the PCR reads via MiXCR and lists one record per CDR3 protein. The profile covers about 21,000 distinct CDR3 sequences, with roughly half appearing a single time and approximately 9.4% taken by the ten largest. Sequenced sample: CD4+ T cells from blood, cultured in vitro. The receptors were gathered from a human donor who had recovered from COVID-19. CDR3s include the opening cysteine and the closing phenylalanine or tryptophan. The order of the fields is CDR3 DNA, CDR3 protein, clone size, V gene, J gene, D gene. The D gene is left open where the match is weak. Clone size is shown for a subset of rows, as once, few, many or a class of expanded clone.

TGTGCCAGCTCACCATCGTTAACGACTAGTCGGGAGACCCAGTACTTC	CASSPSLTTSRETQYF	NA	TRBV18	TRBJ2-5	NA
TGCAGTGCTAGAGATAGGACGGGGCAGACAGATACGCAGTATTTT	CSARDRTGQTDTQYF	few	TRBV20-1	TRBJ2-3	NA
TGCGCCAGCAGCCTCTCGACGGGGATGGAGACCCAGTACTTC	CASSLSTGMETQYF	NA	TRBV4-3	TRBJ2-5	NA
TGCAGTGCTCGACAGGCCCATCAGCCCCAGCATTTT	CSARQAHQPQHF	few	TRBV20-1	TRBJ1-5	NA
TGTGCCAGCAGTTTCAGGGGTGGCGGCTACACCTTC	CASSFRGGGYTF	few	TRBV6-5	TRBJ1-2	NA
TGTGCCAGCAGCGCCAGCGCTCTCAGGGGCAGCGAGCAGTACTTC	CASSASALRGSEQYF	NA	TRBV7-9	TRBJ2-7	NA
TGTGCCAGCAGTCCCCGGATGGGCAATCAGCCCCAGCATTTT	CASSPRMGNQPQHF	few	TRBV12-3/TRBV12-4	TRBJ1-5	NA
TGTGCCGGCAGCCCGTCGACAGGACCACAGTATTTC	CAGSPSTGPQYF	NA	TRBV7-9	TRBJ2-1	NA
TGTGCCAGCAGTCTCGGGTATGAAGCTACCTACGAGCAGTACTTC	CASSLGYEATYEQYF	NA	TRBV6-1	TRBJ2-7	NA
TGTGCCAGCAGGGGGGCGTTCGGGGAGCAGTACTTC	CASRGAFGEQYF	NA	TRBV6-1	TRBJ2-7	NA
TGTGCCAGCAGCTCAACGGGGACCCAGTACTTC	CASSSTGTQYF	NA	TRBV5-4	TRBJ2-5	NA
TGCAGTGCTAGGCGAGGACAGGGGGTCACCGAGCAGTACTTC	CSARRGQGVTEQYF	NA	TRBV20-1	TRBJ2-7	TRBD1
TGCGCCAGCGGCCAGGGGGGGTCCACAGATACGCAGTATTTT	CASGQGGSTDTQYF	NA	TRBV4-1	TRBJ2-3	NA
TGTGCCAGCAGCTTCACCCCGGTGGAGACCCAGTACTTC	CASSFTPVETQYF	few	TRBV11-2	TRBJ2-5	NA
TGCAGCGTTGATATTTTCTCAGGGAGTGGTCTCACTGAAGCTTTCTTT	CSVDIFSGSGLTEAFF	medium-sized	TRBV29-1	TRBJ1-1	NA
TGTGCCAGCTCCCCCGAGGGGTGGTTGAATTCACCCCTCCACTTT	CASSPEGWLNSPLHF	NA	TRBV6-1	TRBJ1-6	NA
TGTGCCAGCAGTTTACGGGGGCACGACACTGAAGCTTTCTTT	CASSLRGHDTEAFF	NA	TRBV12-3/TRBV12-4	TRBJ1-1	NA
TGTGCCACCAGTGATCCCGGACAGGTGGCATACAATGAGCAGTTCTTC	CATSDPGQVAYNEQFF	NA	TRBV24-1	TRBJ2-1	TRBD1
TGTGCCAGCAGCTTTAGCGGGTCCACAGATACGCAGTATTTT	CASSFSGSTDTQYF	NA	TRBV7-3	TRBJ2-3	TRBD2
TGTGCCTCGATGGGCTCTGGAAACACCATATATTTT	CASMGSGNTIYF	NA	TRBV19	TRBJ1-3	NA
TGCAGTGCTTCTCCGATTCTAGCGGGAGAACAGGATACGCAGTATTTT	CSASPILAGEQDTQYF	NA	TRBV20-1	TRBJ2-3	TRBD2
TGTGCCATCAGGACTCGGGAACAGAGCTCCTACAATGAGCAGTTCTTC	CAIRTREQSSYNEQFF	NA	TRBV10-3	TRBJ2-1	NA
TGTGCCAGCAGTTTCGGACCGAACACTGAAGCTTTCTTT	CASSFGPNTEAFF	few	TRBV27	TRBJ1-1	NA
TGTGCCAGCTCACCTGAGTCAGGGAGCTACGAGCAGTACTTC	CASSPESGSYEQYF	NA	TRBV18	TRBJ2-7	NA
TGTGCCAGCTCACCTGGGACTACCGAAGAGACCCAGTACTTC	CASSPGTTEETQYF	NA	TRBV18	TRBJ2-5	TRBD2
TGTGCCAGCAGTGAAGCGGGTGTGAACACCGGGGAGCTGTTTTTT	CASSEAGVNTGELFF	NA	TRBV2	TRBJ2-2	NA
TGTGCCAGCAGCTCCTATAGACTCCCACAAAATGAGCAGTTCTTC	CASSSYRLPQNEQFF	NA	TRBV7-8	TRBJ2-1	NA
TGCAGTGCTAGCAGATTCGGGGCGCGTAACACCGGGGAGCTGTTTTTT	CSASRFGARNTGELFF	NA	TRBV20-1	TRBJ2-2	NA
TGTGCCAGCAGTTTCCGGGTATCTGAAGCTTTCTTT	CASSFRVSEAFF	NA	TRBV12-3/TRBV12-4	TRBJ1-1	NA
TGTGCCAGCGGGCGGTATTACGAGCAGTACTTC	CASGRYYEQYF	NA	TRBV28	TRBJ2-7	NA
TGCGCCAGCAGCGGGAACGACGGGGGGAATTCACCCCTCCACTTT	CASSGNDGGNSPLHF	NA	TRBV5-1	TRBJ1-6	NA
TGTGCCAGCAGTGAACCCGGACAGGGGTTTGTCGGCTACACCTTC	CASSEPGQGFVGYTF	NA	TRBV6-1	TRBJ1-2	TRBD1
TGTGCCACCAGCTCACGGACGACAGGGCGCGAGCAGTACTTC	CATSSRTTGREQYF	few	TRBV15	TRBJ2-7	TRBD1
TGTGCCACCAAGGCGGGAGTGGGCACAGATACGCAGTATTTT	CATKAGVGTDTQYF	few	TRBV24-1	TRBJ2-3	TRBD2
TGTGCCAGCAGTTGGGGACTAGCGGGGTTCAATGAGCAGTTCTTC	CASSWGLAGFNEQFF	NA	TRBV7-6	TRBJ2-1	TRBD2
TGTGCCATCAGTGAGTCGGGATCTCCGAACTATGGCTACACCTTC	CAISESGSPNYGYTF	NA	TRBV10-3	TRBJ1-2	NA
TGTGCCTGGAGCCGGGACAGGCCCTATGGCTACACCTTC	CAWSRDRPYGYTF	NA	TRBV30	TRBJ1-2	TRBD1
TGTGCCTGGAGTGTTAAAGGGGGAGAGACCCAGTACTTC	CAWSVKGGETQYF	NA	TRBV30	TRBJ2-5	NA
TGTGCCAGTAGTATAGGTCAGAACACTGAAGCTTTCTTT	CASSIGQNTEAFF	few	TRBV19	TRBJ1-1	NA
TGTGCCAGCAGGGGCATAGGGAACACTGAAGCTTTCTTT	CASRGIGNTEAFF	NA	TRBV25-1	TRBJ1-1	NA
TGTGCCAGCAGTTCGGGACAGGGGGGAAGTAGCACTGAAGCTTTCTTT	CASSSGQGGSSTEAFF	few	TRBV6-2/TRBV6-3	TRBJ1-1	TRBD1
TGTGCCAGCGGGACACCTTATATGAACACTGAAGCTTTCTTT	CASGTPYMNTEAFF	NA	TRBV19	TRBJ1-1	NA
TGCAGTGCTAGGGACATGCGAGGGGACTATGGCTACACCTTC	CSARDMRGDYGYTF	NA	TRBV20-1	TRBJ1-2	NA
TGTGCCAGCAGCTTAGCGACAGGGCACGGCTACACCTTC	CASSLATGHGYTF	few	TRBV7-9	TRBJ1-2	TRBD1
TGTGCCAGCAGCCCGGTGGGGGTGGGTGAGCAGTTCTTC	CASSPVGVGEQFF	NA	TRBV7-2	TRBJ2-1	NA
TGTGCCAGCAGCCTCTTCGAGGGGAACATTCAGTACTTC	CASSLFEGNIQYF	NA	TRBV7-2	TRBJ2-4	NA
TGTGCCAGCAGTCCGTCAACGAGCGGACTTCCCTACGAGCAGTACTTC	CASSPSTSGLPYEQYF	NA	TRBV28	TRBJ2-7	NA
TGTGCCAGTAGTATCCCGGCAGGGGGGGTCACTGAAGCTTTCTTT	CASSIPAGGVTEAFF	few	TRBV19	TRBJ1-1	TRBD1
TGTGCCAGCAGTTACTCCCCGGGACAGGGCTACGAGCAGTACTTC	CASSYSPGQGYEQYF	NA	TRBV6-5	TRBJ2-7	TRBD1
TGTGCCAGCGTTAGGGACAGGGACCACAATGAGCAGTTCTTC	CASVRDRDHNEQFF	NA	TRBV27	TRBJ2-1	TRBD1
TGTGCCAGCAGCTTGGGGGACAGAGATTTAGTGGAGCAGTACTTC	CASSLGDRDLVEQYF	NA	TRBV7-9	TRBJ2-7	TRBD1